This TCR beta chain derives from a study of T cells in Graves' hyperthyroidism and ophthalmopathy. The investigators amplified TCR beta CDR3 regions from RNA transcripts. An initial round of RT-PCR targeting the TCR CDR3 relied on the HTBI primer set. TCRdb re-derived calls from the multiplex PCR reads in MiXCR, one entry per CDR3 protein. The sample includes fewer than 350,000 distinct CDR3 sequences, roughly 18% of them seen just once. The ends lost 3 bases at V and 7 bases at J; junction bases unmatched: 4. CDR1 is GTSNPN and CDR2 is SVGIG in the germline V gene (reference sequence). The CDR3 contains 14 residues. This clonotype was picked up many times. Antigen: not known. Study results and caveats: Model output signaled ophthalmopathy a median approximately 6 months ahead of onset. Classification by a 13 V-J model distinguished ophthalmopathy from stable hyperthyroidism.

The V call is TRBV30, the J call TRBJ1-4; TRBD1 matches 11 bases. Sequencing input: blood. The receptor was isolated from a woman aged 50 to 60 with Graves' hyperthyroidism. The CDR3 is CAWSPGQGGEKLFF. For the CDR3, the DNA is TGTGCCTGGAGCCCGGGACAGGGGGGTGAAAAACTGTTTTTT.